The 18 T cell receptor beta chains listed next were all sequenced from one sample in a study of beta chain features in type 1 diabetes. Sequencing targeted expressed TCRB transcripts, as all isolated RNA had been reverse transcribed. Libraries were prepared by immunoSEQ multiplex PCR; TCRdb keeps only in-frame clonotypes and omits some of them. This table has around 500,000 clones, roughly 31% appearing once. The sequenced sample consisted of naive CD4+ T cells from blood. The receptors here all came from a man younger than 30 in good health.

V gene TRBV30 combines with J gene TRBJ1-2; unclear D gene. V lost 4 bases, J lost 5 bases, and 14 bases lay in between. Germline-derived CDR1 and CDR2 are GTSNPN and SVGIG (reference sequence). The length of the CDR3 is 13 residues. CDR3 loop: CAWNRHQGYGYTF. The CDR3 coding sequence is TGTGCCTGGAATAGGCACCAAGGGTATGGCTACACCTTC. Full variable domain (remainder filled in from reference TRBV30 and TRBJ1-2): SQTIHQWPATLVQPVGSPLSLECTVEGTSNPNLYWYRQAAGRGLQLLFYSVGIGQISSEVPQNLSASRPQDRQFILSSKKLLLSDSGFYLCAWNRHQGYGYTFGSGTRLTVV.

The rearrangement joins TRBV6-5 to TRBJ2-7, with 8 bases aligning to TRBD2. Trimming took 6 bases from V and 7 from J; bases not matched to a gene: 14. This CDR3 has 15 residues. Germline values: CDR1 MNHEY, CDR2 SVGAGI. The CDR3 protein is CASRLTSATFWEQYF. CDR3 nucleotides: TGTGCCAGCAGATTGACTAGCGCAACCTTCTGGGAGCAGTACTTC.

CDR3 coding DNA: TGCAGCGGCGGCCCCTCGGCGTCGAGTGGCTACACCTTC. Its protein is CSGGPSASSGYTF. The rearrangement joins TRBV29-1 to TRBJ1-2; D is undetermined. CDR3 size: 13 residues. Trimming removed 7 bases at V and 7 bases at J, with 19 bases between. CDR1 and CDR2 (germline): SQVTM, ANQGSEA.

A few counts support this clone. This chain joins TRBV7-2 and TRBJ2-5; D unresolved. V shed 3 bases and J shed 7 bases, with 6 bases lying between them. The CDR3 contains 11 residues. Germline V CDR1 and CDR2: SGHTA, FQGNSA. CDR3 loop: CASSLSGTQYF. The CDR3 DNA follows: TGTGCCAGCAGCTTGTCCGGGACCCAGTACTTC.

This sequence joins TRBV23-1 and TRBJ1-3; no firm D call. TRBV23-1 belongs to the ORF category, with a function that is uncertain. The CDR3 runs to 13 residues. The ends were cut back, 4 bases at V and 3 bases at J, with 7 bases in the middle. CDR3 coding DNA: TGCGCCAGCAGTCGTTGGAGTGGAAACACCATATATTTT. Protein: CASSRWSGNTIYF.

This clone was seen more than once but under ten times. The V and J genes are TRBV7-8 and TRBJ2-6; no definite D call. The CDR3 spans 17 residues. Germline V gives CDR1 SGHVS, CDR2 FQNEAQ. With 0 bases removed from V and 0 bases from J, the gap between germline ends came to 9 bases. This chain's CDR3 is CASSLAGFYSGANVLTF. The CDR3 coding sequence is TGTGCCAGCAGCTTAGCGGGGTTCTACTCTGGGGCCAACGTCCTGACTTTC. The full variable domain, with the rest looked up from reference TRBV7-8 and TRBJ2-6, is GAGVSQSPRYKVAKRGQDVALRCDPISGHVSLFWYQQALGQGPEFLTYFQNEAQLDKSGLPSDRFFAERPEGSVSTLKIQRTQQEDSAVYLCASSLAGFYSGANVLTFGAGSRLTVL.

In its sample, this clone was seen a few times. The J gene is TRBJ2-5, the V gene TRBV10-2; D call uncertain. From germline, CDR1 is WSHSY and CDR2 SAAADI. The CDR3 contains 12 residues. V was pared by 6 bases and J by 2 bases, with 7 bases between. The CDR3 bases are TGCGCCAGCAGATCGCTACAAGAGACCCAGTACTTC. Protein product: CASRSLQETQYF.

The J gene is TRBJ1-2, the V gene TRBV30, with TRBD1 matching over 9 bases. V shed 2 bases and J 7 bases; nucleotides not matched to a gene: 14. The V gene's germline CDR1 is GTSNPN and CDR2 SVGIG (reference sequence). The length of the CDR3 is 16 residues. The CDR3 nucleotides are TGTGCCTGGAGTCACACAGGGGGCCTAATCCGGGGTGGCTACACCTTC. Protein: CAWSHTGGLIRGGYTF.

This clone was detected a few times. This chain links TRBV30 with TRBJ2-1, with TRBD2 identical over 7 bases. J gave up 10 bases and V 0 bases, and 9 bases lay outside the gene matches. The CDR3 covers 14 residues. In germline, CDR1 is GTSNPN, CDR2 SVGIG (reference sequence). As DNA, the CDR3 is TGTGCCTGGAGTGTGCTAGCGGTCATTAAAGAGCAGTTCTTC. Amino acid sequence: CAWSVLAVIKEQFF.

About this clone: Other DNA sequences in this specimen translate into the identical CDR3. The rearrangement links TRBV19 to TRBJ2-7; 9 bases agree with TRBD2. Germline V gene sequence: CDR1 LNHDA, CDR2 SQIVND (reference sequence). Trimming took 3 bases from V and 4 from J; bases not matched to a gene: 4. The CDR3 sequence is 14 residues long. The CDR3 loop is CASSIRLAGYEQYF. For the CDR3, the DNA is TGTGCCAGTAGTATCCGCCTAGCGGGGTACGAGCAGTACTTC.

This clone has a single count. This chain uses TRBV6-1 with TRBJ1-3; perhaps TRBD1 as D (5 bases). Looked up from germline, CDR1 is MNHNS and CDR2 is SASEGT. The CDR3 totals 15 residues. V gave up 6 bases and J gave up 3 bases, with 15 bases separating them. The DNA for the CDR3 is TGTGCCAGCAGGGAATGGGGGTCGCGTGGAAACACCATATATTTT. Its translation: CASREWGSRGNTIYF.

This clone was counted between two and nine times. The gene calls are TRBV9 and TRBJ2-7; D may be TRBD1 (6 bases). Trimming pared 4 bases from V and 3 bases from J, leaving 17 bases between. The V gene's germline CDR1 is SGDLS and CDR2 YYNGEE. The CDR3 is 15 residues long. The CDR3 protein is CASSPRQENFYEQYF. As DNA, the CDR3 is TGTGCCAGCAGCCCAAGACAGGAAAACTTCTACGAGCAGTACTTC.

This clone was counted a few times. The V gene is TRBV7-2, the J gene TRBJ2-1, with D perhaps matching TRBD2 (6 bases). V was trimmed by 5 bases and J by 10 bases, leaving 18 bases between them. The CDR3 runs 14 residues. The germline V gene encodes CDR1 SGHTA and CDR2 FQGNSA. The CDR3 is CASSAPGTSGEQFF. The DNA for the CDR3 is TGTGCCAGCAGCGCCCCGGGGACTTCGGGGGAGCAGTTCTTC. The complete variable domain, with remaining parts taken from reference TRBV7-2 and TRBJ2-1, reads GAGVSQSPSNKVTEKGKDVELRCDPISGHTALYWYRQSLGQGLEFLIYFQGNSAPDKSGLPSDRFSAERTGGSVSTLTIQRTQQEDSAVYLCASSAPGTSGEQFFGPGTRLTVL.

This chain uses TRBV5-1 with TRBJ2-1; 10 bases match TRBD2. This CDR3 contains 14 residues. Germline assignment: CDR1 SGHRS and CDR2 YFSETQ. The trim removed 0 bases at V and 6 bases at J, leaving 0 bases unmatched. The DNA for the CDR3 is TGCGCCAGCAGCTTGGAGCGGGAGGGCAATGAGCAGTTCTTC. Translation: CASSLEREGNEQFF.

This chain links TRBV9 with TRBJ2-7, with 7 bases that match TRBD1. This CDR3 contains 15 residues. CDR1 is SGDLS and CDR2 is YYNGEE in the germline V gene. V was clipped by 3 bases and J by 0 bases; unmatched bases: 6. CDR3 nucleotide sequence: TGTGCCAGCAGCGGGGACAGTCACGCCTCCTACGAGCAGTACTTC. It yields the protein CASSGDSHASYEQYF.

V is TRBV19 and J is TRBJ2-3, with D possibly being TRBD2 (6 bases). Germline V gene data show CDR1 as LNHDA and CDR2 as SQIVND (reference sequence). Trimming pared 5 bases from V and 0 bases from J, leaving 15 bases between. This CDR3 has 16 residues. CDR3 bases: TGTGCCAGTAGTCTCATTAGCGGAGTGAGCACAGATACGCAGTATTTT. It translates to CASSLISGVSTDTQYF.

The rearrangement uses TRBV27 and TRBJ2-7; D might be TRBD1 (6 bases). The CDR3 is 12 residues long. Germline V gives CDR1 MNHEY, CDR2 SMNVEV (reference sequence). Trimming removed 5 bases from V and 6 bases from J, with 11 bases in between. The CDR3 sequence is CASSANRVEQYF. CDR3 in DNA: TGTGCCAGCAGTGCGAACAGGGTCGAGCAGTACTTC.

The V call is TRBV20-1, the J call TRBJ2-3; D unclear. CDR3 length: 10 amino acids. Germline CDR1 is DFQATT and CDR2 is SNEGSKA (reference sequence). V lost 7 bases, J lost 5 bases, and 7 bases lay in between. The CDR3 nucleotides read TGCAGTGTTCCGAAAGATACGCAGTATTTT. It specifies CSVPKDTQYF.